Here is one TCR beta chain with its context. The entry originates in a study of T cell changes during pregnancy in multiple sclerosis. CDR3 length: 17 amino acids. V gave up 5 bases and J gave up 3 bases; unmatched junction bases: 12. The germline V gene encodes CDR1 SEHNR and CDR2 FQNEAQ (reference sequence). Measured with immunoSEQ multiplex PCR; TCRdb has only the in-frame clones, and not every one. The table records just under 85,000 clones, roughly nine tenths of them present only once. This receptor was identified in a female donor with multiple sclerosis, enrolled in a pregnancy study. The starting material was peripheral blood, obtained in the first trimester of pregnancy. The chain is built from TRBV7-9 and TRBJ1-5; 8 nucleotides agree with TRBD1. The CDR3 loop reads CASSQTAGGSPNQPQHF. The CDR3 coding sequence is TGTGCCAGCAGCCAAACTGCAGGGGGCTCACCCAATCAGCCCCAGCATTTT.